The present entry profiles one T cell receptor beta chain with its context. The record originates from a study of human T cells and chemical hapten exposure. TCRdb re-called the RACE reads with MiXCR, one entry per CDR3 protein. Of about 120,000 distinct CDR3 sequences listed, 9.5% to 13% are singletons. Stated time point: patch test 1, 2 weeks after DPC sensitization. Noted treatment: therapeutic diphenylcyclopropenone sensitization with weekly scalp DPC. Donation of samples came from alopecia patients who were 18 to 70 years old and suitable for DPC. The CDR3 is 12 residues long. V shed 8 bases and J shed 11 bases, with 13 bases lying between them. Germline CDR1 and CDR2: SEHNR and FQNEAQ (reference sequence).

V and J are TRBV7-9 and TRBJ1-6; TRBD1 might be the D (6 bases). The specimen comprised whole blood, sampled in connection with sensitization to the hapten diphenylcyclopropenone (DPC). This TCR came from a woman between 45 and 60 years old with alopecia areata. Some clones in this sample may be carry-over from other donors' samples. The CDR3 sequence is CASGGGSAPLHF. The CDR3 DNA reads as TGTGCCAGCGGGGGCGGGTCCGCACCCCTCCACTTT.